These 5 T cell receptor beta chains came from one sample sequenced in a study of vaccination and CD4 T cells after COVID-19. Treatment noted: approximately 9-day PBMC culture with coronavirus spike peptide pools or control peptides (ViraFEST assay). Antigens of these TCRs are unknown. The Oncomine TCR Beta short-read assay generated sequence data from the DNA of cultured CD4+ T cells. TCRdb reprocessed the PCR reads via MiXCR and lists one record per CDR3 protein. The repertoire holds about 10,000 distinct CDR3 sequences, with approximately 65% as singletons. This sample comprised CD4+ T cells from blood, cultured in vitro, obtained before SARS-CoV-2 vaccination. The receptors shown here come from a human donor who had recovered from COVID-19.

The chain has TRBV6-1 and TRBJ2-1; TRBD1 matches at 10 bases. Trimming cost V 11 bases and J 7 bases; bases outside gene matches: 14. The V gene's germline CDR1 is MNHNS and CDR2 SASEGT. The CDR3 has 15 residues. CDR3 nucleotides: TGTGCCGGGTCGGGGATCGACAGGGGGCGAAATGAGCAGTTCTTC. It codes for CAGSGIDRGRNEQFF.

The rearrangement joins TRBV6-2 or TRBV6-3 to TRBJ1-5; 12 bases fit TRBD1. This CDR3 spans 15 amino acids. Germline lookup yields CDR1 MNHEY and CDR2 SVGEGT. The trim removed 7 bases at V and 4 bases at J, leaving 5 bases unmatched. The CDR3 DNA reads as TGTGCCAGCATCCCGGGACAGGGGGCGAATCAGCCCCAGCATTTT. Translation gives CASIPGQGANQPQHF.

This clonotype has a single count. This chain uses TRBV12-3 or TRBV12-4 with TRBJ2-5, with 16 positions matching TRBD2. The CDR3 spans 17 residues. After removal of 5 bases from V and 4 bases from J, the junction contained 7 bases not matched to a gene. The CDR3 nucleotides read TGTGCCAGCAGTCCCGGGACTAGCGGGAGGGCCTCAGAGACCCAGTACTTC. It specifies CASSPGTSGRASETQYF.

J is TRBJ1-6 and V is TRBV18; 8 bases agree with TRBD1. The CDR3 has 15 amino acids. Trimming cost V 4 bases and J 9 bases; bases outside gene matches: 8. CDR1 is KGHSH and CDR2 is LQKENI in the germline V gene. The CDR3 region has the DNA TGTGCCAGCTCACGAGGACAGGGTGGTAGTTCACCCCTCCACTTT. It is translated as CASSRGQGGSSPLHF.

The V and J genes are TRBV18 and TRBJ2-3; 8 bases line up with TRBD2. Germline assignment: CDR1 KGHSH and CDR2 LQKENI. V was pared by 3 bases and J by 3 bases, with 11 bases of the junction left unmatched. The CDR3 spans 17 residues. CDR3 region: CASSPLPAGDATDTQYF. As DNA, the CDR3 is TGTGCCAGCTCACCGCTACCAGCGGGAGATGCGACAGATACGCAGTATTTT.